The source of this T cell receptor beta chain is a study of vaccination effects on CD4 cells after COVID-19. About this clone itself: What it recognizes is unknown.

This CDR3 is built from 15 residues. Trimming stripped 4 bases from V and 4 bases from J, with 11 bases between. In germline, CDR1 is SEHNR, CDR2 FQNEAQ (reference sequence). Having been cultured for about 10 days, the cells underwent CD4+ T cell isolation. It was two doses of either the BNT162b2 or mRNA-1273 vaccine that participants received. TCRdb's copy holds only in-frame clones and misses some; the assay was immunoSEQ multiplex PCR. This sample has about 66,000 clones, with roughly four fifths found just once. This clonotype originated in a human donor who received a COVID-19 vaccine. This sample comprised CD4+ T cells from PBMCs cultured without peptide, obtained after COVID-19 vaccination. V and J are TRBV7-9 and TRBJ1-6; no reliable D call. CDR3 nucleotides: TGTGCCAGCAGCTCCAGGACGGTTTATAATTCACCCCTCCACTTT. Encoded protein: CASSSRTVYNSPLHF.